Below, one T cell receptor beta chain is given with its context. Its antigen is undetermined. These data originate in a study of cytomegalovirus exposure and HLA in healthy donors. Across the whole study: Approximately 85 million unique TCRs from HLA-typed donors were held in an early release of data.

The PCR employed 60 Vbeta primers together with 13 Jbeta primers. Produced via immunoSEQ multiplex PCR; TCRdb's table is partial and in-frame only. The table has fewer than 130,000 clones, about 80% seen once. Notes on the study in general: About 87% or about 30% of the time was how often most TCR beta V segments were productive, according to an earlier analysis. TCR sequences were mostly rare, though some public TCRs occurred in many donors. Near-uniform donor sequencing depth was presumed by presence/absence analyses.

V gave up 1 base and J gave up 9 bases; unmatched junction bases: 5. Per germline, CDR1 GTSNPN and CDR2 SVGIG (reference sequence). The CDR3 extends over 12 amino acids. This chain uses TRBV30 with TRBJ1-2, with 7 bases identical to TRBD1. The TCR comes from an older woman in good health and CMV-seropositive. Sequencing was performed on PBMCs. CDR3 coding DNA: TGTGCCTGGAGTGCAAACAGGGGCCGCTACACCTTC. Translated: CAWSANRGRYTF.